The rows below give T cell receptor beta chains drawn from one sample of a study of CD8+ T cells in alopecia areata. Profiling relied on immunoSEQ multiplex PCR, and the TCRdb table lists in-frame clones only, not all of them. The sample lists about 150,000 clones; about nine tenths were seen once. The sequencing used CD8+ T cells sorted from blood, collected at week 0. The receptors shown here come from a human donor with alopecia areata. The CDR3 runs from the conserved cysteine through the conserved F or W. The D gene is left open where the match is weak. A row's size may be missing; if present it is once, few, many or a size class.

D: TRBD1
J: TRBJ2-3
V: TRBV27
size: NA
DNA: TGTGCCAGCAGTTCCTCGGACAGGGGGCTTTCAACAGATACGCAGTATTTT
CDR3: CASSSSDRGLSTDTQYF

D: TRBD1
J: TRBJ2-3
V: TRBV9
size: once
DNA: TGTGCCAGCAGCGAAGGGACAGGTCCAGATACGCAGTATTTT
CDR3: CASSEGTGPDTQYF

D: TRBD1
J: TRBJ2-1
V: TRBV5-4
size: NA
DNA: TGTGCCAGCAGCTTGGCCGGGGACAGAAGGGGTACCAGCTCCTACAATGAGCAGTTCTTC
CDR3: CASSLAGDRRGTSSYNEQFF

D: NA
J: TRBJ2-1
V: TRBV6-6
size: NA
DNA: TGTGCCAGCAGTCCGAGTAACAATGAGCAGTTCTTC
CDR3: CASSPSNNEQFF

D: NA
J: TRBJ2-7
V: TRBV4-1
size: NA
DNA: TGCGCCAGCAGCCAAGACTGGGGCGTCGACGAGCAGTACTTC
CDR3: CASSQDWGVDEQYF

D: NA
J: TRBJ2-1
V: TRBV19
size: NA
DNA: TGTGCCAGTAGTATAGATGAAACGGGTTGGGCCACCTACAATGAGCAGTTCTTC
CDR3: CASSIDETGWATYNEQFF

D: NA
J: TRBJ2-3
V: TRBV6-5
size: NA
DNA: TGTGCCAGCGCCCAAGGGGCAGAGCGCACAGATACGCAGTATTTT
CDR3: CASAQGAERTDTQYF

D: TRBD1
J: TRBJ1-1
V: TRBV5-6
size: NA
DNA: TGTGCCAGCAGCTTGGCAGGGACAGGGGACACTGAAGCTTTCTTT
CDR3: CASSLAGTGDTEAFF

D: NA
J: TRBJ1-2
V: TRBV25-1
size: NA
DNA: TGTGCCAGCAGTGAATCCTTCGGGGACCTCCTCTATGGCTACACCTTC
CDR3: CASSESFGDLLYGYTF

D: NA
J: TRBJ1-4
V: TRBV27
size: NA
DNA: TGTGCCAGCCGGGGTGGGGTACCTAATGAAAAACTGTTTTTT
CDR3: CASRGGVPNEKLFF